This TCR beta chain was profiled in a study of T cell changes during pregnancy in multiple sclerosis. TCRdb's table, derived via immunoSEQ multiplex PCR, lists solely in-frame clones and lacks some. The table records tens of thousands of clones, 92% of them present only once. Germline lookup yields CDR1 MGHRA and CDR2 YSYEKL. Trimming left V 1 base short and J 0 bases short, with 10 bases between. This CDR3 contains 15 residues. The receptor comes from a female donor in good health, enrolled as a control in a pregnancy study. The material sequenced was peripheral blood, taken in the third trimester of pregnancy. The chain uses TRBV4-1 and TRBJ2-7; D gene uncertain. CDR3 coding DNA: TGCGCCAGCAGCCAAGTTCTGTCGAGCTCCTACGAGCAGTACTTC. Amino acid sequence: CASSQVLSSSYEQYF.